This TCR beta chain was observed in a study of CD8+CD57+ T cells in acquired aplastic anemia. Overall study: Quantities of DNA derived from sorted CD4+ and CD8+ cells averaged approximately 3.5 ug.

Concerning this clonotype: Its antigen is currently unknown.

The germline V and J ends were trimmed by 5 bases and 0 bases, with 8 bases remaining between them. This CDR3 spans 12 amino acids. Germline V lookup: CDR1 SQVTM, CDR2 ANQGSEA. Both TCR beta VDJ combination and CDR3 sequence profiling were carried out. Genomic DNA was the template for this profiling. TCRdb reprocessed the reads with MiXCR, giving one entry per CDR3 protein. The table shows under 350,000 distinct CDR3 sequences, with 55% to 60% occurring only once. Whole-study results and caveats: About 29 shared CD8+ CDR3s appeared highly expressed within patients' immunodominant clones.

This clonotype was obtained from a human donor with severe aplastic anemia or a healthy control (not recorded which). The sequenced sample was sorted CD4+, CD8+, or CD8+CD57+ T cells (not recorded which) from PBMCs. The gene calls are TRBV29-1 and TRBJ2-7; no definite D call. For the CDR3, the DNA is TGCAGCGTTAGCGTCACCTCCTACGAGCAGTACTTC. Its translation is CSVSVTSYEQYF.